These T cell receptor beta chains were read from a single sample in a study of blood T cells in healthy people across ages. One entry per CDR3 protein results from TCRdb running MiXCR on the 5' RACE reads. The table records over a million distinct CDR3 sequences, over 35% of them present only once. The specimen sequenced was blood. The receptors come from a woman aged 55-69 years in good health. The CDR3 runs from the conserved cysteine through the conserved F or W. A D gene is named only where the DNA matches it firmly. Clone size is given for some rows only: seen once, a few or many times, or a class if the clone is expanded.

CASSLGSLSTDTQYF | TGTGCCAGCAGCTTGGGGTCTCTCAGCACAGATACGCAGTATTTT | TRBJ2-3 | NA | NA | TRBV7-2
CASSRSGTDNEQFF | TGTGCCAGCAGCAGGAGCGGGACCGACAATGAGCAGTTCTTC | TRBJ2-1 | NA | TRBD2 | TRBV3-1
CASSSRGRGDEKLFF | TGTGCCAGCAGTTCCAGGGGGCGCGGAGATGAAAAACTGTTTTTT | TRBJ1-4 | NA | TRBD1 | TRBV12-3/TRBV12-4
CSATSDGGVIDTQYF | TGCAGTGCCACATCGGATGGGGGAGTTATAGATACGCAGTATTTT | TRBJ2-3 | few | NA | TRBV20-1
CASSAVPAGVPDEQFF | TGTGCCAGCAGCGCCGTGCCAGCGGGAGTACCGGATGAGCAGTTCTTC | TRBJ2-1 | NA | TRBD2 | TRBV7-6
CASSLYGAGQGQYGYTF | TGCGCCAGCAGTTTATATGGCGCGGGACAGGGCCAATATGGCTACACCTTC | TRBJ1-2 | NA | TRBD1 | TRBV27
CASSPGTGTSGANVLTF | TGTGCCAGCAGCCCCGGGACGGGCACCTCTGGGGCCAACGTCCTGACTTTC | TRBJ2-6 | NA | NA | TRBV7-8
CASSDSSSAAEQFF | TGTGCCAGCAGTGACTCGAGTAGTGCAGCTGAGCAGTTCTTC | TRBJ2-1 | NA | NA | TRBV6-4
CASSYSPTENQPQHF | TGTGCCAGCAGTTACTCCCCGACAGAAAATCAGCCCCAGCATTTT | TRBJ1-5 | once | NA | TRBV6-2/TRBV6-3
CASSYRTWDGRTTLSSYEQYF | TGTGCCAGCAGTTACCGAACCTGGGACGGGAGGACGACTCTGAGCTCCTACGAGCAGTACTTC | TRBJ2-7 | few | TRBD2 | TRBV6-2/TRBV6-3
CASRTLETQYF | TGTGCCAGCAGGACCCTGGAGACCCAGTACTTC | TRBJ2-5 | NA | NA | TRBV28
CASSIRTSENQETQYF | TGTGCCAGCAGCATCAGGACTAGCGAGAACCAAGAGACCCAGTACTTC | TRBJ2-5 | few | NA | TRBV21-1
CSALGPTYEQYF | TGCAGTGCTCTCGGGCCCACCTACGAGCAGTACTTC | TRBJ2-7 | NA | NA | TRBV20-1
CASSAQTSYEQYF | TGTGCCAGCAGCGCACAGACCTCCTACGAGCAGTACTTC | TRBJ2-7 | few | NA | TRBV12-3/TRBV12-4
CASRTRPGQGNTEAFF | TGTGCCAGCAGAACACGTCCGGGACAGGGGAACACTGAAGCTTTCTTT | TRBJ1-1 | few | TRBD1 | TRBV4-2
CSARDPRADRPYEQYF | TGCAGTGCTAGAGATCCCCGGGCCGACCGGCCCTACGAGCAGTACTTC | TRBJ2-7 | few | NA | TRBV20-1
CASSDGGLAWNEQFF | TGTGCCAGCAGCGACGGGGGGCTAGCGTGGAATGAGCAGTTCTTC | TRBJ2-1 | NA | NA | TRBV5-5
CASNVGRTDTQYF | TGTGCCAGCAACGTCGGGAGAACGGATACGCAGTATTTT | TRBJ2-3 | NA | NA | TRBV2
CASGGAEQFF | TGCGCCAGCGGCGGTGCTGAGCAGTTCTTC | TRBJ2-1 | few | NA | TRBV10-2
CASSLDPARAGATDTQYF | TGCGCCAGCAGCTTGGACCCAGCAAGGGCGGGGGCCACAGATACGCAGTATTTT | TRBJ2-3 | NA | NA | TRBV5-1
CASSGSPAYEQYF | TGCGCCAGCAGCGGCAGCCCAGCCTACGAGCAGTACTTC | TRBJ2-7 | NA | NA | TRBV5-1
CASSFTGVGQPQHF | TGTGCCAGCAGCTTCACAGGGGTTGGGCAGCCCCAGCATTTT | TRBJ1-5 | NA | TRBD1 | TRBV7-2
CASSLGRMGNHRNEQFF | TGTGCCAGCAGCTTGGGGAGGATGGGGAATCATCGCAATGAGCAGTTCTTC | TRBJ2-1 | NA | NA | TRBV7-9
CASSLRWGDFGEQYF | TGTGCCAGCAGCTTGAGGTGGGGGGACTTCGGGGAGCAGTACTTC | TRBJ2-7 | NA | NA | TRBV5-5